A single TCR beta chain is shown here with its context. Its recognized antigen is unknown. A read error may account for a junction end that differs from germline. The sample originates from a study of breast tumors, draining lymph nodes, adjacent tissues (dated by TCRdb to 2016 to 2018). Describing the broader study: In breast cancer patients, the study compared the TCR beta repertoires of tumor, adjacent nontumor tissue and axillary lymph nodes. In human breast cancer, the study set out to assess how tumor, surrounding tissue and draining lymph node repertoires relate to one another and whether T cells might be exchanged between them.

The cysteine opens and the phenylalanine closes a CDR3 of 14 amino acids. The read is trimmed to its CDR3 DNA, 42 bases read in frame from base 1. CDR1 and CDR2, per the germline V gene, are SGDLS and YYNGEE. Lymph node samples were obtained from the axillary draining lymph nodes of breast cancer patients. Results the study describes overall, beyond this receptor: Tumors showed preferential V and J gene usage, and their T-cell repertoire diversity fell below that of lymph nodes yet above that of nontumor tissue. A scenario in which most tumor T cells derive from the lymph node and then expand within tumor tissue was judged to be consistent with the data. The similarity between tumor and nontumor tissue repertoires was significantly greater in luminal-like breast cancer than in basal-like breast cancer. The study presented the conclusion that tumor T cells originate in lymph nodes as consistent with a hypothesis, not as something directly demonstrated.

Instrument used: Illumina HiSeq 2000. Multiplex PCR amplification was used to build the TCR beta chain libraries. High-throughput sequencing was used to analyze the amplified TCR beta chain products. The raw public data were reprocessed by TCRdb itself: fastp quality trimming at Q25, MiXCR clonotype calling, in-frame beta chains only. Each record represents a unique CDR3 protein, reported with the most common genes and DNA among its rows. The table for this sample lists tens of thousands of distinct CDR3 sequences; approximately 29% of them were counted only once. 8.1% of the sample rests with the top ten.

The V and J genes are TRBV9 and TRBJ2-1, with TRBD2 as a weak D call on 6 bases. The receptor comes from a female donor with breast cancer. Some clones in this sample may be carry-over from other donors' samples. Specimen: axillary lymph node tissue. The sequenced DNA: TGTGCCAGCAGCGTAAGCGGAGGCGGGAATGAGCAGTCCTTC. Its translation is CASSVSGGGNEQSF. This CDR3, with the reference TRBV9 and TRBJ2-1 proteins standing in past its ends, gives the full variable domain DSGVTQTPKHLITATGQRVTLRCSPRSGDLSVYWYQQSLDQGLQFLIQYYNGEERAKGNILERFSAQQFPDLHSELNLSSLELGDSALYFCASSVSGGGNEQSFGPGTRLTVL.